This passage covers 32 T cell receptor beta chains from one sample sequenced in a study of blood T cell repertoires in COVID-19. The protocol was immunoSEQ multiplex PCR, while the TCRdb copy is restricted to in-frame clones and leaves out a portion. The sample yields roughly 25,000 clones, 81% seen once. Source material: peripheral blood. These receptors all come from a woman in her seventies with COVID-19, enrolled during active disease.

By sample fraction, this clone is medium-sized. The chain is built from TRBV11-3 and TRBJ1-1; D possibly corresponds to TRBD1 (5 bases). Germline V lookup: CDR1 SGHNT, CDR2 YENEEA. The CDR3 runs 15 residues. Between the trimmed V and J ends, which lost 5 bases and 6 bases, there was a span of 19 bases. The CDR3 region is CASSVTGRRDPEAFF. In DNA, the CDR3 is TGTGCCAGCAGCGTTACAGGCAGGAGGGACCCTGAAGCTTTCTTT.

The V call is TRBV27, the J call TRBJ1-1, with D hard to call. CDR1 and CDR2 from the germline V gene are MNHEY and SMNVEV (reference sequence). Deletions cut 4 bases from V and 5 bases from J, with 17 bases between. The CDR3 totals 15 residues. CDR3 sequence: CASSSDLRRGTEAFF. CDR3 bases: TGTGCCAGCAGTTCCGACTTGAGGAGAGGGACTGAAGCTTTCTTT.

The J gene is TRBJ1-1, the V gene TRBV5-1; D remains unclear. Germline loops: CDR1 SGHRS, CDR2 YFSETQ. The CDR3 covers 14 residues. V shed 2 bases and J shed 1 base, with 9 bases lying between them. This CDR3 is CASSLTIRNTEAFF. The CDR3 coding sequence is TGCGCCAGCAGCTTAACAATCCGGAACACTGAAGCTTTCTTT.

CDR3 DNA: TGTGCCAGCAGCTTCGCGGGGACGACTGAAGCTTTCTTT. Amino acid sequence: CASSFAGTTEAFF. This chain joins TRBV11-3 and TRBJ1-1, with D perhaps TRBD1 (5 bases). V gave up 3 bases and J gave up 5 bases, with 10 bases separating them. CDR1 SGHNT and CDR2 YENEEA come from the germline V gene. The CDR3 spans 13 residues.

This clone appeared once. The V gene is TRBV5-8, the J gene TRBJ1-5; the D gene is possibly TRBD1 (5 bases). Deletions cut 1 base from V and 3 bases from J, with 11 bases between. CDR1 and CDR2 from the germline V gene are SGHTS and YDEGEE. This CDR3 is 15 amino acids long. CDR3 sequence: CASSLRDSLNQPQHF. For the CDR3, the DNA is TGTGCCAGCAGCTTGCGAGACAGCCTCAATCAGCCCCAGCATTTT. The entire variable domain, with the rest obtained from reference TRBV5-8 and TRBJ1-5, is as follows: EAGVTQSPTHLIKTRGQQATLRCSPISGHTSVYWYQQALGLGLQFLLWYDEGEERNRGNFPPRFSGRQFPNYSSELNVNALELEDSALYLCASSLRDSLNQPQHFGDGTRLSIL.

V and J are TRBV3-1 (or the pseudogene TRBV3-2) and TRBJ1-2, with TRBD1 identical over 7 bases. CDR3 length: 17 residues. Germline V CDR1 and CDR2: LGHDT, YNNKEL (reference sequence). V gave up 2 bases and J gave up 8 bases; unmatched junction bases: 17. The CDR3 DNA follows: TGTGCCAGCAGCCAAAGGGGGCAGGGGCGTAAGATCATCGGCTACACCTTC. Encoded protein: CASSQRGQGRKIIGYTF.

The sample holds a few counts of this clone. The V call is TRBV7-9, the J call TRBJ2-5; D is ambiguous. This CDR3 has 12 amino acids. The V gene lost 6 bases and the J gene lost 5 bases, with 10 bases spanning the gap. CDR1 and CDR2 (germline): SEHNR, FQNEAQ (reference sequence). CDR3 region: CASRALDETQYF. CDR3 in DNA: TGTGCCAGCAGAGCCCTCGATGAGACCCAGTACTTC. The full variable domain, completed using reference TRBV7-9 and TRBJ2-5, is DTGVSQNPRHKITKRGQNVTFRCDPISEHNRLYWYRQTLGQGPEFLTYFQNEAQLEKSRLLSDRFSAERPKGSFSTLEIQRTEQGDSAMYLCASRALDETQYFGPGTRLLVL.

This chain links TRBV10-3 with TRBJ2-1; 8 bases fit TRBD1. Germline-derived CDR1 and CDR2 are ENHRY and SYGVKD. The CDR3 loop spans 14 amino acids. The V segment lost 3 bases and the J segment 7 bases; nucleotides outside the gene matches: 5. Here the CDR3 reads CAISDRTGSNEQFF. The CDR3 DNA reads TGTGCCATCAGTGACAGGACAGGGTCGAATGAGCAGTTCTTC.

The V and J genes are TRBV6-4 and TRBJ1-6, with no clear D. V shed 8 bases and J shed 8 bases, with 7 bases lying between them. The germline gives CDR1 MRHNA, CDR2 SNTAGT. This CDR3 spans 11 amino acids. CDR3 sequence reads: CASHSYSPLHF. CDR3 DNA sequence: TGTGCCAGCCATAGCTATTCACCCCTCCACTTT.

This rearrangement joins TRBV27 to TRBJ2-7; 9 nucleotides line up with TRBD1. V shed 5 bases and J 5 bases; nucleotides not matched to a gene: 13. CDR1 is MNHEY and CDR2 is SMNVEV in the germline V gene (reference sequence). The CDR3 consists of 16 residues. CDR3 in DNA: TGTGCCAGCAGTGTACACGGGACAGGGATTCTCAACGAGCAGTACTTC. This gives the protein CASSVHGTGILNEQYF.

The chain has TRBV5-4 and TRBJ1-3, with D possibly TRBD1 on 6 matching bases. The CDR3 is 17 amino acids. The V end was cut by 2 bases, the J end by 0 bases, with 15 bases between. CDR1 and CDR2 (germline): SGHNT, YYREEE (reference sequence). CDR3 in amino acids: CASSFDLTGSSGNTIYF. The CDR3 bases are TGTGCCAGCAGCTTCGACCTCACAGGGAGCTCTGGAAACACCATATATTTT.

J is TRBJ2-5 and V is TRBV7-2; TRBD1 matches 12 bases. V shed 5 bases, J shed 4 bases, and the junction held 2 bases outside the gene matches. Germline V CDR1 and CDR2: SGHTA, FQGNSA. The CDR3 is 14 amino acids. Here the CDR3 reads CASSLGQGAETQYF. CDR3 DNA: TGTGCCAGCAGCCTGGGACAGGGGGCAGAGACCCAGTACTTC.

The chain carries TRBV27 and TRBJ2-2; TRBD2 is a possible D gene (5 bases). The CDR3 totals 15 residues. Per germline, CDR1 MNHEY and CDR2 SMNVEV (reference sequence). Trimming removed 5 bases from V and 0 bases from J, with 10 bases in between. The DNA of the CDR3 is TGTGCCAGCAGTCTAGCCGGGACGAACACCGGGGAGCTGTTTTTT. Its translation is CASSLAGTNTGELFF.

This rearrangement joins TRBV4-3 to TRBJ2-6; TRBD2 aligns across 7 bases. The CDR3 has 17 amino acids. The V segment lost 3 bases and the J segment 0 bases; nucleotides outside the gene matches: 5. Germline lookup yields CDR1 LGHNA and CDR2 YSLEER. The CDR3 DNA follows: TGCGCCAGCAGCCAGGAAGCGGGGATCTCTGGGGCCAACGTCCTGACTTTC. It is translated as CASSQEAGISGANVLTF.

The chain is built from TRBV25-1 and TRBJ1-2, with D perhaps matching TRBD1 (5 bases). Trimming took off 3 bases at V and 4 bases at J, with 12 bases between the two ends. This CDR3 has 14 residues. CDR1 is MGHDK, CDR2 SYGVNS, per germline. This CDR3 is CASSEPGRTYGYTF. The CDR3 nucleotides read TGTGCCAGCAGTGAGCCAGGGCGCACCTATGGCTACACCTTC.

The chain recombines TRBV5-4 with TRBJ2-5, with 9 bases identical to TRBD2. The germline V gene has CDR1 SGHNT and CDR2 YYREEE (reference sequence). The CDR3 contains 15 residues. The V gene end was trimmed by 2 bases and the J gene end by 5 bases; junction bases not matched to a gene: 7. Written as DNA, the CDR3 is TGTGCCAGCAGCTTCGCGGGAGGGGAACTGGAGACCCAGTACTTC. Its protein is CASSFAGGELETQYF. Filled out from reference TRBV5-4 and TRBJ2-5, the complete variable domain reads ETGVTQSPTHLIKTRGQQVTLRCSSQSGHNTVSWYQQALGQGPQFIFQYYREEENGRGNFPPRFSGLQFPNYSSELNVNALELDDSALYLCASSFAGGELETQYFGPGTRLLVL.

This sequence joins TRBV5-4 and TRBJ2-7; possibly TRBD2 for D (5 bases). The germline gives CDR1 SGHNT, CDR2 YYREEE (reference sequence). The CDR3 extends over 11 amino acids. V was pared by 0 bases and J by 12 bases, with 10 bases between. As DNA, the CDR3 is TGTGCCAGCAGCTTGGGCCGGGAAACGTACGTC. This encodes CASSLGRETYV.

The CDR3 region has the DNA TGTGCCAGCATTGGACAGGGCAATTCACCCCTCCACTTT. It yields the protein CASIGQGNSPLHF. The chain combines TRBV27 with TRBJ1-6, with TRBD1 matching 8 bases. V lost 7 bases and J lost 7; bases outside the gene matches: 3. Germline assignment: CDR1 MNHEY and CDR2 SMNVEV (reference sequence). This CDR3 comprises 13 residues.

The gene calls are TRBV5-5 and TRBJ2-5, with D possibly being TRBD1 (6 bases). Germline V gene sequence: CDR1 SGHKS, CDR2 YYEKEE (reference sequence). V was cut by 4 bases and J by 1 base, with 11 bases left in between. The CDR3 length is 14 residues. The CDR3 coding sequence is TGTGCCAGCAGCCTACAGGGATTCCAAGAGACCCAGTACTTC. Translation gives CASSLQGFQETQYF. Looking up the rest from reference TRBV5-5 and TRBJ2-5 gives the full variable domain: DAGVTQSPTHLIKTRGQQVTLRCSPISGHKSVSWYQQVLGQGPQFIFQYYEKEERGRGNFPDRFSARQFPNYSSELNVNALLLGDSALYLCASSLQGFQETQYFGPGTRLLVL.

Here the CDR3 reads CASSPKAGHYNSPLHF. The CDR3, as DNA: TGTGCCAGCTCACCAAAGGCAGGACACTATAATTCACCCCTCCACTTT. The V gene is TRBV18, the J gene TRBJ1-6; a weak D match, TRBD1 (5 bases). The germline CDR1 and CDR2 sequences are KGHSH and LQKENI. The germline V and J ends were trimmed by 2 bases and 3 bases, with 11 bases remaining between them. The CDR3 length is 16 residues.

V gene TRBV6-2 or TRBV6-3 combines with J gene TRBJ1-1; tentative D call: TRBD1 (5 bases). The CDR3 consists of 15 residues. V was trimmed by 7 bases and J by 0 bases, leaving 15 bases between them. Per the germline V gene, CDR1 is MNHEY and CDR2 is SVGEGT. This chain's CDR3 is CASNPRQSLNTEAFF. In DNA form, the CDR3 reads TGTGCCAGCAACCCGAGACAGTCCTTGAACACTGAAGCTTTCTTT.

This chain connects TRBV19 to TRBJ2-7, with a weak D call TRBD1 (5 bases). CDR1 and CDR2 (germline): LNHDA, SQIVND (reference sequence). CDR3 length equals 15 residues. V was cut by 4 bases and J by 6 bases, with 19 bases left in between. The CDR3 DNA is TGTGCCAGTAGTACCCCCGGACACGGTACGGGCGAGCAGTACTTC. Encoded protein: CASSTPGHGTGEQYF.

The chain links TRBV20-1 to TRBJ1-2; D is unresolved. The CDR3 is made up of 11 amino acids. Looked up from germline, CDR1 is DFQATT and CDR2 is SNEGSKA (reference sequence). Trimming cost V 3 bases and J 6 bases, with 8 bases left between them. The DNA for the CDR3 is TGCAGTGCTAGGGTTCTAGATGGCTACACCTTC. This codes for CSARVLDGYTF.

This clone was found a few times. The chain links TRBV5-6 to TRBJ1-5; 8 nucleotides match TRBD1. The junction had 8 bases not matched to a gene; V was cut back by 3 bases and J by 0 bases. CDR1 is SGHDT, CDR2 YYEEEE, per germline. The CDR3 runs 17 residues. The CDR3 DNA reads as TGTGCCAGCAGCTCGTACAGGACAGGGAATAGCAATCAGCCCCAGCATTTT. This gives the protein CASSSYRTGNSNQPQHF.

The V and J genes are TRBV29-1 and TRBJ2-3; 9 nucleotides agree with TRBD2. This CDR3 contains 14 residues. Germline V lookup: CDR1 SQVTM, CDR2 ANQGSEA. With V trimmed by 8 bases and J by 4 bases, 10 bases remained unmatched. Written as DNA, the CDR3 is TGCAGCCCTGTCGAAGCGGGGGGCCCAGATACGCAGTATTTT. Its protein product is CSPVEAGGPDTQYF.

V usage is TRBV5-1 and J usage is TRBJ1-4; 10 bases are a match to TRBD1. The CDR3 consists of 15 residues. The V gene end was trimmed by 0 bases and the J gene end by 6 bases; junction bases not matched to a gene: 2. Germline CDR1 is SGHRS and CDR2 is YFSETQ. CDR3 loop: CASSLGDRGDEKLFF. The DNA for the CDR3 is TGCGCCAGCAGCTTGGGGGACAGGGGTGATGAAAAACTGTTTTTT.

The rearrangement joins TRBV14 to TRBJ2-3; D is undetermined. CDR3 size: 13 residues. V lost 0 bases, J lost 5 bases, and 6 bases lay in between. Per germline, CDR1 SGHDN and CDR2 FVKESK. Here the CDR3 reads CASSQDAGDTQYF. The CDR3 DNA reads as TGTGCCAGCAGCCAAGACGCCGGAGATACGCAGTATTTT.

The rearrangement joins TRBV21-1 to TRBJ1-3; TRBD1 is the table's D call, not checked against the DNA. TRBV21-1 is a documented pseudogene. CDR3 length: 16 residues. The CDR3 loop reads CASSIMGRVTGNTIYF. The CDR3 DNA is TGTGCCAGCAGCATAATGGGCAGGGTGACTGGAAACACCATATATTTT.

CDR3 sequence (DNA): TGCAGCGTTGACGGGACAGGAGACTATGGCTACACCTTC. It codes for CSVDGTGDYGYTF. The genes are TRBV29-1 and TRBJ1-2; 8 nucleotides line up with TRBD1. V lost 3 bases, J lost 3 bases, and 3 bases stayed unmatched. The CDR3 is made up of 13 amino acids. Germline V gene sequence: CDR1 SQVTM, CDR2 ANQGSEA.

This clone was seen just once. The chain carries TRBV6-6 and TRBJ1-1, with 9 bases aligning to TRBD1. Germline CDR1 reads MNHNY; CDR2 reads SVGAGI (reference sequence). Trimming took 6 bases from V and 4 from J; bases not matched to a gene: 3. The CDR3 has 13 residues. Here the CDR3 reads CASSDRGVTEAFF. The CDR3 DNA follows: TGTGCCAGCAGCGACAGGGGGGTCACTGAAGCTTTCTTT.

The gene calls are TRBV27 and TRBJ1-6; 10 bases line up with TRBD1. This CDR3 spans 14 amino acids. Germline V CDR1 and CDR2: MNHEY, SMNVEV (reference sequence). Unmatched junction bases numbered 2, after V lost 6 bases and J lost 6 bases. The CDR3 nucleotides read TGTGCCAGCAGCTGGGACAGGGGTAATTCACCCCTCCACTTT. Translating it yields CASSWDRGNSPLHF.

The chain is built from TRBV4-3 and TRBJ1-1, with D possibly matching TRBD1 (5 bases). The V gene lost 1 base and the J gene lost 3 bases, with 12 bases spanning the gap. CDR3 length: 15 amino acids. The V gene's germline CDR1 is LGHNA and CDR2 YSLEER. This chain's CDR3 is CASSQGQGWHTEAFF. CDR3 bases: TGCGCCAGCAGCCAAGGCCAGGGATGGCACACTGAAGCTTTCTTT.